This is a list of T cell receptor beta chains from one sample in a study of blood T cell repertoires in COVID-19. Some clones are missing from TCRdb's copy, which holds only in-frame ones; the method was immunoSEQ multiplex PCR. The repertoire holds 130,000 to 150,000 clones, with 85% as singletons. Specimen: PBMCs or T cells enriched from blood (not recorded which). The receptor source for this set is a woman aged 40 to 50 who had recovered from COVID-19. The CDR3 runs from the conserved cysteine through the conserved F or W. The D gene is left open where the match is weak. A row's size may be missing; if present it is once, few, many or a size class.

V: TRBV18; J: TRBJ2-6; size: -; D: -; CDR3: CASSRRGQDSGANVLTF; DNA: TGTGCCAGCTCACGAAGGGGTCAAGACTCTGGGGCCAACGTCCTGACTTTC
V: TRBV3-1/TRBV3-2; J: TRBJ2-2; size: -; D: -; CDR3: CASSHRDKPPGELFF; DNA: TGTGCCAGCAGCCATCGGGACAAACCCCCCGGGGAGCTGTTTTTT
V: TRBV7-9; J: TRBJ2-1; size: many; D: TRBD2; CDR3: CASSLGIGRRGPNEQFF; DNA: TGTGCCAGCAGCTTAGGGATCGGGAGGAGGGGACCTAATGAGCAGTTCTTC
V: TRBV12-3/TRBV12-4; J: TRBJ1-6; size: -; D: -; CDR3: CASSWDFSPLHF; DNA: TGTGCCAGCAGTTGGGACTTTTCACCCCTCCACTTT
V: TRBV10-3; J: TRBJ2-3; size: once; D: -; CDR3: CAITGEASTDTQYF; DNA: TGTGCCATCACGGGGGAGGCGAGCACAGATACGCAGTATTTT
V: TRBV29-1; J: TRBJ1-2; size: -; D: -; CDR3: CSVEAGWGYTF; DNA: TGCAGCGTTGAAGCAGGGTGGGGCTACACCTTC
V: TRBV28; J: TRBJ1-4; size: -; D: -; CDR3: CASSLGTLMREKLFF; DNA: TGTGCCAGCAGTTTAGGGACTTTGATGCGTGAAAAACTGTTTTTT
V: TRBV5-1; J: TRBJ2-1; size: -; D: -; CDR3: CASSSAPGNEQFF; DNA: TGCGCCAGCAGCTCAGCCCCGGGCAATGAGCAGTTCTTC
V: TRBV15; J: TRBJ1-2; size: few; D: TRBD1; CDR3: CATSRSQGANYGYTF; DNA: TGTGCCACCAGCAGATCCCAGGGGGCTAACTATGGCTACACCTTC
V: TRBV11-2; J: TRBJ2-5; size: once; D: TRBD1; CDR3: CASSPGQAQETQYF; DNA: TGTGCCAGCAGCCCGGGACAGGCACAAGAGACCCAGTACTTC
V: TRBV2; J: TRBJ1-1; size: -; D: TRBD1; CDR3: CASRETGFYTEAFF; DNA: TGTGCCAGCAGGGAGACAGGGTTTTACACTGAAGCTTTCTTT
V: TRBV19; J: TRBJ1-3; size: -; D: -; CDR3: CASSSPTELRNTIYF; DNA: TGTGCCAGTAGTTCTCCGACAGAGCTTAGGAACACCATATATTTT
V: TRBV6-1; J: TRBJ1-3; size: once; D: -; CDR3: CASSEERRNTIYF; DNA: TGTGCCAGCAGTGAAGAGCGGCGAAACACCATATATTTT
V: TRBV7-9; J: TRBJ2-1; size: -; D: -; CDR3: CASSLAAGSYNEQFF; DNA: TGTGCCAGCAGCTTAGCCGCAGGGTCCTACAATGAGCAGTTCTTC
V: TRBV27; J: TRBJ1-3; size: once; D: TRBD1; CDR3: CASSPQGAGNTIYF; DNA: TGTGCCAGCAGCCCTCAGGGGGCTGGAAACACCATATATTTT
V: TRBV9; J: TRBJ2-2; size: -; D: TRBD2; CDR3: CASSVSGLAGGPSGELFF; DNA: TGTGCCAGCAGCGTTTCGGGACTAGCGGGAGGGCCCTCCGGGGAGCTGTTTTTT
V: TRBV19; J: TRBJ1-5; size: -; D: -; CDR3: CASSIVGGEFSNQPQHF; DNA: TGTGCCAGTAGTATTGTAGGAGGAGAATTTAGCAATCAGCCCCAGCATTTT
V: TRBV9; J: TRBJ1-3; size: -; D: TRBD1; CDR3: CASSVVDRASGNTIYF; DNA: TGTGCCAGCAGCGTTGTAGACAGGGCCTCTGGAAACACCATATATTTT
V: TRBV7-8; J: TRBJ2-1; size: once; D: -; CDR3: CASRPAGSEQFF; DNA: TGTGCCAGCAGGCCCGCCGGGTCCGAGCAGTTCTTC
V: TRBV4-1; J: TRBJ2-1; size: -; D: -; CDR3: CASSQVGPDGEQFF; DNA: TGCGCCAGCAGCCAAGTGGGCCCCGATGGGGAGCAGTTCTTC
V: TRBV3-1/TRBV3-2; J: TRBJ2-3; size: -; D: TRBD1; CDR3: CASSLRDSASTDTQYF; DNA: TGTGCCAGCAGCTTACGGGACAGCGCTAGCACAGATACGCAGTATTTT
V: TRBV19; J: TRBJ2-7; size: -; D: -; CDR3: CASSIPGLDHEQYF; DNA: TGTGCCAGTAGTATTCCGGGACTCGATCACGAGCAGTACTTC
V: TRBV4-1; J: TRBJ2-2; size: once; D: -; CDR3: CASSLGTDTGELFF; DNA: TGCGCCAGCAGCCTTGGTACGGACACCGGGGAGCTGTTTTTT
V: TRBV25-1; J: TRBJ2-1; size: -; D: -; CDR3: CASSEYTTSDEQFF; DNA: TGTGCCAGCAGTGAATATACTACGTCCGATGAGCAGTTCTTC
V: TRBV3-1/TRBV3-2; J: TRBJ2-2; size: -; D: TRBD2; CDR3: CASSQGTSGRLGELFF; DNA: TGTGCCAGCAGCCAAGGGACTAGCGGGAGGTTGGGGGAGCTGTTTTTT
V: TRBV11-2; J: TRBJ2-3; size: -; D: TRBD2; CDR3: CASSPTGGGTDTQYF; DNA: TGTGCCAGCAGCCCTACGGGGGGGGGAACAGATACGCAGTATTTT
V: TRBV29-1; J: TRBJ2-5; size: -; D: TRBD1; CDR3: CSAHGTGGDGTQYF; DNA: TGCAGCGCCCACGGGACAGGGGGCGATGGGACCCAGTACTTC
V: TRBV9; J: TRBJ1-2; size: -; D: -; CDR3: CASSPGSNGYTF; DNA: TGTGCCAGCAGCCCGGGGTCCAATGGCTACACCTTC
V: TRBV9; J: TRBJ1-2; size: -; D: TRBD1; CDR3: CASSVAGGDYGYTF; DNA: TGTGCCAGCAGCGTAGCAGGGGGTGACTATGGCTACACCTTC
V: TRBV7-9; J: TRBJ1-4; size: -; D: TRBD1; CDR3: CASSPIQGPINEKLFF; DNA: TGTGCCAGCAGCCCAATACAGGGGCCGATTAATGAAAAACTGTTTTTT
V: TRBV29-1; J: TRBJ2-7; size: few; D: TRBD2; CDR3: CSVSTSSSYEQYF; DNA: TGCAGCGTCTCGACTAGCAGCTCCTACGAGCAGTACTTC
V: TRBV10-3; J: TRBJ1-6; size: -; D: -; CDR3: CAIGPGLINSPLHF; DNA: TGTGCCATAGGACCGGGACTCATAAATTCACCCCTCCACTTT